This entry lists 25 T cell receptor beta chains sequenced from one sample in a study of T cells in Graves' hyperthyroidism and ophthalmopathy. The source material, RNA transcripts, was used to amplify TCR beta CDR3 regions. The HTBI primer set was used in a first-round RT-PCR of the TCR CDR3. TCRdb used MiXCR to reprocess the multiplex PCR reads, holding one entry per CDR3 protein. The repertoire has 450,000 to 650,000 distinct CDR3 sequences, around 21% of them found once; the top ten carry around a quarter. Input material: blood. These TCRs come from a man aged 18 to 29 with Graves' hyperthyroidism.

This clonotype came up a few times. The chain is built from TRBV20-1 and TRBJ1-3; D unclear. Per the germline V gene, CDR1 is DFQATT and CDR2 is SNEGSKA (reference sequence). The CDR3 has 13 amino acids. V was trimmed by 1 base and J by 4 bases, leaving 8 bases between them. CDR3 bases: TGCAGTGCTAGAGCTAGTCCGGGAAACACCATATATTTT. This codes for CSARASPGNTIYF.

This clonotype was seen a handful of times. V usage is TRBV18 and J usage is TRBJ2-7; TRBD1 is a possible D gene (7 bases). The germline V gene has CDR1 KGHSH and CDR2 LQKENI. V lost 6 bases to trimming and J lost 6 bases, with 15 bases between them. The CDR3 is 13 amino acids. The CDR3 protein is CASSEGQFREQYF. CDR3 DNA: TGTGCCAGCTCGGAGGGACAGTTCCGCGAGCAGTACTTC.

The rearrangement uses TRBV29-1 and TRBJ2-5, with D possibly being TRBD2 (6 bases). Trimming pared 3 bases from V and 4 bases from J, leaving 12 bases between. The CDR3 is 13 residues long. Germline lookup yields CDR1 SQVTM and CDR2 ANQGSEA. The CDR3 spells CSVDDSGRETQYF. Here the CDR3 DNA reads TGCAGCGTTGATGATAGCGGAAGAGAGACCCAGTACTTC.

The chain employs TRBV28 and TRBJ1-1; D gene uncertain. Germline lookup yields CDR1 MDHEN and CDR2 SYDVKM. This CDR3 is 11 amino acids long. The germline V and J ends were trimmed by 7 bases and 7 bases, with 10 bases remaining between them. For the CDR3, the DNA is TGTGCCAGCAAACAATTCGATGAAGCTTTCTTT. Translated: CASKQFDEAFF. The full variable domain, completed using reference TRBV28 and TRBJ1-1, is DVKVTQSSRYLVKRTGEKVFLECVQDMDHENMFWYRQDPGLGLRLIYFSYDVKMKEKGDIPEGYSVSREKKERFSLILESASTNQTSMYLCASKQFDEAFFGQGTRLTVV.

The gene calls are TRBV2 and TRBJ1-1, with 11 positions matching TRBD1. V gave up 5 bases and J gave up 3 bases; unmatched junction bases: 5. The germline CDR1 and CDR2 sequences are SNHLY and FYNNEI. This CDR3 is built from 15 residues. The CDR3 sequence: CASSKGQGADTEAFF. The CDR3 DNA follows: TGTGCCAGCAGTAAAGGACAGGGGGCTGACACTGAAGCTTTCTTT.

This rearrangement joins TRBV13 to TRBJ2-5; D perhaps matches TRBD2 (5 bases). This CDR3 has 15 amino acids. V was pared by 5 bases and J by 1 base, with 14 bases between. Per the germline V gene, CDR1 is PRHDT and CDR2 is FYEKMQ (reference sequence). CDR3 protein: CASSPRVASQETQYF. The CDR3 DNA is TGTGCCAGCAGCCCCAGAGTAGCGTCCCAAGAGACCCAGTACTTC. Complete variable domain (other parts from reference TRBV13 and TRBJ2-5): AAGVIQSPRHLIKEKRETATLKCYPIPRHDTVYWYQQGPGQDPQFLISFYEKMQSDKGSIPDRFSAQQFSDYHSELNMSSLELGDSALYFCASSPRVASQETQYFGPGTRLLVL.

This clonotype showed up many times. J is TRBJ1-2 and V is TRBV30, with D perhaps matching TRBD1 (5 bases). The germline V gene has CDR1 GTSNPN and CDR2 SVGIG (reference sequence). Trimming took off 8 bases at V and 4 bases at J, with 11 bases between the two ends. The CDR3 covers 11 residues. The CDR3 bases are TGTGCCGCGGGGCAAGCCTATGGCTACACCTTC. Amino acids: CAAGQAYGYTF.

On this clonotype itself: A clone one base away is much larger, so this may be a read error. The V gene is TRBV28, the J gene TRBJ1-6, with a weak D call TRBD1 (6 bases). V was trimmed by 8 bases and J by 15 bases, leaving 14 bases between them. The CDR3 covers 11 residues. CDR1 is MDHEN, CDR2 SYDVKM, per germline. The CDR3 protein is CASSGQSFLHF. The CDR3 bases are TGTGCCAGCTCGGGACAATCATTCCTCCACTTT.

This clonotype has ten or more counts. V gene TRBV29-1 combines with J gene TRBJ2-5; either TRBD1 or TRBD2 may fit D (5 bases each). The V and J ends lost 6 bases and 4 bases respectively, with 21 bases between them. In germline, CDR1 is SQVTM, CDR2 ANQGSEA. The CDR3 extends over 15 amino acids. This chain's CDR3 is CSVGPPGRVGETQYF. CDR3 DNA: TGCAGCGTGGGGCCTCCGGGACGAGTGGGAGAGACCCAGTACTTC.

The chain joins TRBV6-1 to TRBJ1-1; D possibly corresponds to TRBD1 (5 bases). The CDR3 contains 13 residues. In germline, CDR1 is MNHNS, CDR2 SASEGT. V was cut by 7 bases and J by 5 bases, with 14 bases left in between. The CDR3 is CASTYAGGTEAFF. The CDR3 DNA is TGTGCCAGCACCTACGCGGGGGGGACTGAAGCTTTCTTT.

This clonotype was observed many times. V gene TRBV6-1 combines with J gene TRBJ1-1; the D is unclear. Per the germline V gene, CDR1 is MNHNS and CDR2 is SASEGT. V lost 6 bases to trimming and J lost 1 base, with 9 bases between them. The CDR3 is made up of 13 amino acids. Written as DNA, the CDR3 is TGTGCCAGCAGCCGCGATCCGAACACTGAAGCTTTCTTT. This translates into CASSRDPNTEAFF.

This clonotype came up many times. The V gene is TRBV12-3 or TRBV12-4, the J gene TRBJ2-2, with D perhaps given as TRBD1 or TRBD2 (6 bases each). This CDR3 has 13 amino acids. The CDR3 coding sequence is TGTTGCTCCGGGGGCTCGAGCACCGGGGAGCTGTTTTTT. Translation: CCSGGSSTGELFF.

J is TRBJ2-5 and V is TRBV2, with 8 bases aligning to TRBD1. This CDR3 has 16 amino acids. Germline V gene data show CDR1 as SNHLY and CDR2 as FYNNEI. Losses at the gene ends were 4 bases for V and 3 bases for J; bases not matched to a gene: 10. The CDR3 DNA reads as TGTGCCAGCAGTGGCTTCTGGACAGGGAGAGAAGAGACCCAGTACTTC. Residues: CASSGFWTGREETQYF.

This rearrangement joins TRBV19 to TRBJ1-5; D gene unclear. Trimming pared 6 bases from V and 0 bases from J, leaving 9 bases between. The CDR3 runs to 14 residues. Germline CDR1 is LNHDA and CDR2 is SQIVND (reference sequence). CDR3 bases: TGTGCCAGTAGAGTGCGGGATAGCAATCAGCCCCAGCATTTT. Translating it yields CASRVRDSNQPQHF.

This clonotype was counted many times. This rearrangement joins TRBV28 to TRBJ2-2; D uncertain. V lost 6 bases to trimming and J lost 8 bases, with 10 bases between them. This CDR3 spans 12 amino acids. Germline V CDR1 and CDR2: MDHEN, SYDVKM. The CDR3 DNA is TGTGCCAGCAGCCTCTCGGTTGGGGAGCTGTTTTTT. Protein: CASSLSVGELFF.

The CDR3 coding sequence is TGTGCCAGCAGTCACAGGGCAGAGAACACTGAAGCTTTCTTT. This sequence encodes CASSHRAENTEAFF. The chain links TRBV12-3 or TRBV12-4 to TRBJ1-1, with D perhaps matching TRBD1 (6 bases). The CDR3 has 14 residues. With 5 bases removed from V and 1 base from J, the gap between germline ends came to 11 bases.

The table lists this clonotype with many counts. The CDR3 region is CASSLDLTYEQYF. The DNA for the CDR3 is TGTGCCAGCAGCTTAGACCTTACCTACGAGCAGTACTTC. The rearrangement uses TRBV11-3 and TRBJ2-7, with D uncertain. This CDR3 has 13 amino acids. Germline V CDR1 and CDR2: SGHNT, YENEEA. The ends were cut back, 0 bases at V and 2 bases at J, with 5 bases in the middle.

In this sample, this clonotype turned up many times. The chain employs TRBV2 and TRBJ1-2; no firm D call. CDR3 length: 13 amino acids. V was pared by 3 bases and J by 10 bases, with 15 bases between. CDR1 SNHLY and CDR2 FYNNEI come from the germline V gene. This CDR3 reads CASSDGVTQTYTF. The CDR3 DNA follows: TGTGCCAGCAGTGACGGGGTTACCCAGACCTACACCTTC. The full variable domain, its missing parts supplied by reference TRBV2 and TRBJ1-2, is EPEVTQTPSHQVTQMGQEVILRCVPISNHLYFYWYRQILGQKVEFLVSFYNNEISEKSEIFDDQFSVERPDGSNFTLKIRSTKLEDSAMYFCASSDGVTQTYTFGSGTRLTVV.

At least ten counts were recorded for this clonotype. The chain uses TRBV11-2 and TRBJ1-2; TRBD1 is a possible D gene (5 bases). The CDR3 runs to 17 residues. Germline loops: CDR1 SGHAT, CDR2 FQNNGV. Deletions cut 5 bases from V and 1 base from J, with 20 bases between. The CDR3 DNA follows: TGTGCCAGCAGCCCCAGGGACGGTGACCGACTTAACTATGGCTACACCTTC. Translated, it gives CASSPRDGDRLNYGYTF. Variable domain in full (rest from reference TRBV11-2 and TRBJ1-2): EAGVAQSPRYKIIEKRQSVAFWCNPISGHATLYWYQQILGQGPKLLIQFQNNGVVDDSQLPKDRFSAERLKGVDSTLKIQPAKLEDSAVYLCASSPRDGDRLNYGYTFGSGTRLTVV.

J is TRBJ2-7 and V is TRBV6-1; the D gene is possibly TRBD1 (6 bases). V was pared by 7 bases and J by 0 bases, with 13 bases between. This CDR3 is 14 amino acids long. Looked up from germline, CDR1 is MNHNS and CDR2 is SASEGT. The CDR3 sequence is CASTIQGTSYEQYF. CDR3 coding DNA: TGTGCCAGCACCATACAGGGAACCTCCTACGAGCAGTACTTC.

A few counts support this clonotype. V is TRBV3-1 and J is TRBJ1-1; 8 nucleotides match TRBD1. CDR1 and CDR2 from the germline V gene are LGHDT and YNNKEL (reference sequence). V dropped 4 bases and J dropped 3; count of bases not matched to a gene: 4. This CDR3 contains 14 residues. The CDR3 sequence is CASSPDRGDTEAFF. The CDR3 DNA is TGTGCCAGCAGCCCCGACAGGGGCGACACTGAAGCTTTCTTT.

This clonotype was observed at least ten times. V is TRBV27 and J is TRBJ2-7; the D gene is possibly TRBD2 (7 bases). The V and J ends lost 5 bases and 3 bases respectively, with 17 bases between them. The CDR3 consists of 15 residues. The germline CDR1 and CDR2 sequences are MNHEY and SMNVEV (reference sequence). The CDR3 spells CASSGGDTFHYEQYF. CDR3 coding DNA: TGTGCCAGCAGTGGGGGGGACACATTCCACTACGAGCAGTACTTC.

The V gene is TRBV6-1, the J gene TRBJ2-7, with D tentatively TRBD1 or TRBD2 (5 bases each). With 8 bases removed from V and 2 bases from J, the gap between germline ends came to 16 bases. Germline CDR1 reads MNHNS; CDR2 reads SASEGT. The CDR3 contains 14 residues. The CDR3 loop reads CASHPGTGPYEQYF. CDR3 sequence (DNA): TGTGCCAGCCATCCCGGGACGGGACCCTACGAGCAGTACTTC.

CDR3 DNA: TGTGCCAGCAGTTACGTGTACCCACCCGAGCAGTACTTC. As protein: CASSYVYPPEQYF. This sequence joins TRBV6-5 and TRBJ2-7; D is unclear. This CDR3 has 13 residues. CDR1 is MNHEY and CDR2 is SVGAGI in the germline V gene. Deletions cut 2 bases from V and 6 bases from J, with 11 bases between.

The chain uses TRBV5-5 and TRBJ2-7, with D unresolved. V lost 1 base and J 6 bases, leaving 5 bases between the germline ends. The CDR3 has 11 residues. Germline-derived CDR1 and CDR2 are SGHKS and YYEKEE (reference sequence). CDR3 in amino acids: CASSLLFEQYF. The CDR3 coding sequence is TGTGCCAGCAGCTTGCTTTTCGAGCAGTACTTC.